Shown below are 29 T cell receptor beta chains from a single sample sequenced in a study of blood T cell repertoires in COVID-19. Using immunoSEQ multiplex PCR, the repertoire was profiled, and TCRdb retains in-frame clones only, with some absent. Of around 250,000 clones listed, about four fifths are singletons. The specimen sequenced was PBMCs or T cells enriched from blood (not recorded which). The receptor set was obtained from a middle-aged man who had been exposed to COVID-19.

The chain is built from TRBV27 and TRBJ1-6; no reliable D call. Germline values: CDR1 MNHEY, CDR2 SMNVEV (reference sequence). The V end lost 4 bases, the J end lost 5 bases, and 9 bases lay between the germline ends. The CDR3 has 14 amino acids. The CDR3 spells CASSSRDHNSPLHF. DNA of the CDR3: TGTGCCAGCAGTTCCCGGGATCATAATTCACCCCTCCACTTT.

The genes are TRBV29-1 and TRBJ1-2; no reliable D call. This CDR3 has 13 amino acids. Germline-derived CDR1 and CDR2 are SQVTM and ANQGSEA. V was clipped by 7 bases and J by 4 bases, with 16 bases between them. The CDR3 DNA reads TGCAGCGCCCGACATCAGCAAACCTATGGCTACACCTTC. Translation gives CSARHQQTYGYTF.

The chain combines TRBV5-4 with TRBJ2-6; D perhaps matches TRBD2 (5 bases). Per germline, CDR1 SGHNT and CDR2 YYREEE (reference sequence). Trimming shortened V by 0 bases and J by 4 bases, and 8 bases separated the two germline ends. The CDR3 has 15 residues. The CDR3 is CASSLVEGGANVLTF. In DNA form, the CDR3 reads TGTGCCAGCAGCTTGGTTGAGGGAGGGGCCAACGTCCTGACTTTC.

The sample holds a few counts of this clone. This chain joins TRBV5-5 and TRBJ1-1; tentatively, D is TRBD1 (5 bases). There are 12 residues in the CDR3. V was clipped by 1 base and J by 13 bases, with 14 bases between them. Per germline, CDR1 SGHKS and CDR2 YYEKEE (reference sequence). The CDR3 DNA reads as TGTGCCAGCAGCTTGCTGGGGGAGGAGGGTTTCTTT. It translates to CASSLLGEEGFF.

The chain joins TRBV23-1 to TRBJ1-2, with 10 bases fitting TRBD1. TRBV23-1 is an ORF, with its function uncertain. Trimming at V came to 0 bases and at J to 8 bases, leaving 9 bases not matched to a gene. This CDR3 is built from 16 residues. The CDR3 sequence is CASSQSAGTGESGYTF. Written as DNA, the CDR3 is TGCGCCAGCAGTCAATCCGCCGGGACAGGGGAATCGGGCTACACCTTC.

The chain recombines TRBV10-3 with TRBJ1-3; D unclear. CDR1 is ENHRY, CDR2 SYGVKD, per germline. V dropped 3 bases and J dropped 5 bases, with 11 bases sitting between them. The CDR3 consists of 14 residues. CDR3 residues: CAISDSEGRNTIYF. CDR3 bases: TGTGCCATCAGTGACTCTGAGGGCCGAAACACCATATATTTT.

The genes are TRBV30 and TRBJ1-5; D possibly corresponds to TRBD1 (5 bases). Trimming removed 1 base from V and 0 bases from J, with 19 bases in between. This CDR3 spans 18 amino acids. CDR1 and CDR2 (germline): GTSNPN, SVGIG (reference sequence). CDR3 protein: CAWSAKMRDLYSNQPQHF. CDR3 nucleotide sequence: TGTGCCTGGAGTGCAAAGATGAGGGACTTATATAGCAATCAGCCCCAGCATTTT.

This rearrangement joins TRBV30 to TRBJ1-4; no definite D call. The V end was cut by 1 base, the J end by 10 bases, with 10 bases between. The CDR3 is 12 residues long. Germline CDR1 is GTSNPN and CDR2 is SVGIG (reference sequence). In DNA form, the CDR3 reads TGTGCCTGGAGTGGCGAAGGAGGAAAACTGTTTTTT. It yields the protein CAWSGEGGKLFF.

This rearrangement joins TRBV7-2 to TRBJ1-5, with D uncertain. Looked up from germline, CDR1 is SGHTA and CDR2 is FQGNSA. There are 13 residues in the CDR3. V was pared by 5 bases and J by 1 base, with 6 bases between. This chain's CDR3 is CASSTDSNQPQHF. Written as DNA, the CDR3 is TGTGCCAGCAGCACAGACAGCAATCAGCCCCAGCATTTT.

The chain couples TRBV10-3 to TRBJ2-3, with TRBD2 matching over 11 bases. After removal of 5 bases from V and 2 bases from J, the junction contained 3 bases not matched to a gene. From germline, CDR1 is ENHRY and CDR2 SYGVKD. The CDR3 runs to 15 residues. The CDR3 sequence is CAISTGLAVTDTQYF. For the CDR3, the DNA is TGTGCCATCAGTACGGGACTAGCGGTCACAGATACGCAGTATTTT.

This chain joins TRBV3-1 (or the pseudogene TRBV3-2) and TRBJ2-2, with D hard to call. CDR3 size: 13 residues. The ends were cut back, 7 bases at V and 6 bases at J, with 12 bases in the middle. CDR1 is LGHDT and CDR2 is YNNKEL in the germline V gene (reference sequence). CDR3 coding DNA: TGTGCCAGCACTCCTAGGAAGTCCGGGGAGCTGTTTTTT. Translated: CASTPRKSGELFF.

This clone showed up just once. This rearrangement joins TRBV7-3 to TRBJ1-3, with D unresolved. CDR1 is SGHTA and CDR2 is FQGTGA in the germline V gene. The CDR3 totals 15 residues. Trimming took off 2 bases at V and 0 bases at J, with 8 bases between the two ends. CDR3 residues: CASSLGPNSGNTIYF. CDR3 sequence (DNA): TGTGCCAGCAGCTTAGGGCCAAACTCTGGAAACACCATATATTTT.

The chain joins TRBV11-3 to TRBJ2-7; 7 bases match TRBD1. Trimming removed 1 base from V and 2 bases from J; junction bases left unmatched: 5. CDR1 is SGHNT, CDR2 YENEEA, per germline. The CDR3 contains 15 residues. CDR3 DNA: TGTGCCAGCAGCTTAGGAACAGGGGCCGCCTACGAGCAGTACTTC. This translates into CASSLGTGAAYEQYF.

The rearrangement links TRBV5-4 to TRBJ2-1; D unclear. V lost 2 bases to trimming and J lost 7 bases, with 13 bases between them. The CDR3 consists of 14 residues. Per the germline V gene, CDR1 is SGHNT and CDR2 is YYREEE (reference sequence). The CDR3 DNA reads TGTGCCAGCAGCTTTCCCGGTACGGTTAATGAGCAGTTCTTC. It translates to CASSFPGTVNEQFF.

The genes are TRBV4-2 and TRBJ2-4, with a weak D call TRBD2 (6 bases). V was pared by 3 bases and J by 6 bases, with 15 bases between. Per germline, CDR1 LGHNA and CDR2 YNFKEQ. The CDR3 consists of 15 residues. CDR3 amino acids: CASSQGVGAGNIQYF. CDR3 sequence (DNA): TGTGCCAGCAGCCAGGGTGTTGGAGCGGGAAACATTCAGTACTTC.

The chain is built from TRBV5-1 and TRBJ2-5; possible D gene TRBD2, 5 bases. The CDR3 runs to 15 residues. The V gene's germline CDR1 is SGHRS and CDR2 YFSETQ. V lost 4 bases, J lost 5 bases, and 18 bases lay in between. The CDR3 sequence: CASSRSPGSGETQYF. In nucleotides, the CDR3 is TGCGCCAGCAGCCGATCGCCGGGGAGTGGGGAGACCCAGTACTTC.

The table lists this clone with a count of one. V usage is TRBV29-1 and J usage is TRBJ2-5, with D possibly TRBD1 on 5 matching bases. Trimming left V 4 bases short and J 2 bases short, with 26 bases between. Germline V gene data show CDR1 as SQVTM and CDR2 as ANQGSEA. CDR3 length equals 18 residues. The CDR3 here is CSVGAFRQGFNLQETQYF. The CDR3 nucleotides read TGCAGCGTTGGAGCGTTTCGGCAGGGTTTTAATCTTCAAGAGACCCAGTACTTC.

The gene calls are TRBV7-2 and TRBJ2-7; maybe TRBD1 (6 bases). The CDR3 consists of 14 residues. Per germline, CDR1 SGHTA and CDR2 FQGNSA. The germline V and J ends were trimmed by 8 bases and 3 bases, with 17 bases remaining between them. DNA for the CDR3: TGTGCCAGCTCCCGCCGCCAGGGGTTCTACGAGCAGTACTTC. Translation: CASSRRQGFYEQYF.

This sequence joins TRBV27 and TRBJ2-3, with D possibly matching TRBD1 (7 bases). This CDR3 has 15 residues. Germline lookup yields CDR1 MNHEY and CDR2 SMNVEV (reference sequence). Trimming stripped 4 bases from V and 6 bases from J, with 17 bases between. The CDR3 region has the DNA TGTGCCAGCAGTTCCCGACAGGGAGGTCGGGATACGCAGTATTTT. Protein sequence: CASSSRQGGRDTQYF.

V usage is TRBV19 and J usage is TRBJ1-5, with 7 positions matching TRBD1. Germline V gives CDR1 LNHDA, CDR2 SQIVND (reference sequence). The CDR3 runs to 15 residues. The V segment lost 2 bases and the J segment 4 bases; nucleotides outside the gene matches: 5. In DNA form, the CDR3 reads TGTGCCAGTAGTATAAGCCGGGACAGTAATCAGCCCCAGCATTTT. Its protein product is CASSISRDSNQPQHF. The full variable domain, its missing parts supplied by reference TRBV19 and TRBJ1-5, is DGGITQSPKYLFRKEGQNVTLSCEQNLNHDAMYWYRQDPGQGLRLIYYSQIVNDFQKGDIAEGYSVSREKKESFPLTVTSAQKNPTAFYLCASSISRDSNQPQHFGDGTRLSIL.

This chain joins TRBV4-1 and TRBJ2-7; TRBD1 matches at 9 bases. This CDR3 contains 16 residues. Trimming cost V 3 bases and J 3 bases; bases outside gene matches: 9. Germline CDR1 MGHRA, CDR2 YSYEKL. The CDR3 DNA is TGCGCCAGCAGCCATATCGGACAGGGGCGAGGCTACGAGCAGTACTTC. Translating gives CASSHIGQGRGYEQYF.

The chain is built from TRBV19 and TRBJ2-1; TRBD2 matches at 8 bases. Trimming cost V 6 bases and J 7 bases; bases outside gene matches: 8. The CDR3 extends over 14 amino acids. Germline-derived CDR1 and CDR2 are LNHDA and SQIVND (reference sequence). Here the CDR3 DNA reads TGTGCCAGTAGCTTCTCCGGGACTAGGAATGAGCAGTTCTTC. Translating gives CASSFSGTRNEQFF.

The chain employs TRBV5-6 and TRBJ2-3; D perhaps matches TRBD2 (7 bases). The CDR3 contains 14 residues. Trimming shortened V by 4 bases and J by 4 bases, and 13 bases separated the two germline ends. Looked up from germline, CDR1 is SGHDT and CDR2 is YYEEEE. The CDR3 nucleotides are TGTGCCAGCAGCCTTTGGGGGGGCGCAGATACGCAGTATTTT. Its protein product is CASSLWGGADTQYF.

The chain combines TRBV7-9 with TRBJ1-2; the D gene is possibly TRBD1 (6 bases). Per germline, CDR1 SEHNR and CDR2 FQNEAQ (reference sequence). The CDR3 consists of 15 residues. Trimming left V 5 bases short and J 6 bases short, with 19 bases between. CDR3 DNA sequence: TGTGCCAGCAGCCCACGGACAGCAACGTCAGATGGCTACACCTTC. Residues: CASSPRTATSDGYTF. Filled out from reference TRBV7-9 and TRBJ1-2, the complete variable domain reads DTGVSQNPRHKITKRGQNVTFRCDPISEHNRLYWYRQTLGQGPEFLTYFQNEAQLEKSRLLSDRFSAERPKGSFSTLEIQRTEQGDSAMYLCASSPRTATSDGYTFGSGTRLTVV.

V usage is TRBV4-2 and J usage is TRBJ2-3; D might be TRBD2 (6 bases). This CDR3 has 16 amino acids. Germline values: CDR1 LGHNA, CDR2 YNFKEQ. V shed 3 bases and J shed 0 bases, with 13 bases lying between them. CDR3 residues: CASSHVSGVSTDTQYF. In DNA form, the CDR3 reads TGTGCCAGCAGCCATGTTAGCGGAGTTAGCACAGATACGCAGTATTTT.

V and J are TRBV20-1 and TRBJ2-1; 7 positions agree with TRBD2. CDR3 length: 11 amino acids. Germline V gives CDR1 DFQATT, CDR2 SNEGSKA (reference sequence). The V segment lost 3 bases and the J segment 16 bases; nucleotides outside the gene matches: 9. The CDR3 sequence is CSARGGAGKFF. The CDR3, as DNA: TGCAGTGCTAGGGGAGGGGCAGGGAAATTCTTC.

This chain joins TRBV6-2 or TRBV6-3 and TRBJ2-5; 12 nucleotides line up with TRBD2. The V gene's germline CDR1 is MNHEY and CDR2 SVGEGT. The CDR3 is 18 amino acids. After removal of 2 bases from V and 4 bases from J, the junction contained 11 bases not matched to a gene. The CDR3 DNA sequence: TGTGCCAGCAGTTACCCGTCCCGGACTAGCGGGATTGGAGAGACCCAGTACTTC. Encoded protein: CASSYPSRTSGIGETQYF.

The rearrangement joins TRBV18 to TRBJ1-6, with TRBD1 matching 8 bases. With V trimmed by 5 bases and J by 7 bases, 7 bases remained unmatched. Germline assignment: CDR1 KGHSH and CDR2 LQKENI. The CDR3 spans 15 residues. The DNA for the CDR3 is TGTGCCAGCTCAACTTCCGACAGGGGAAATTCACCCCTCCACTTT. It translates to CASSTSDRGNSPLHF.

The V call is TRBV19, the J call TRBJ1-5, with 9 nucleotides matching TRBD1. CDR1 is LNHDA, CDR2 SQIVND, per germline (reference sequence). The CDR3 extends over 16 amino acids. The V segment lost 7 bases and the J segment 4 bases; nucleotides outside the gene matches: 11. CDR3 sequence: CASNNGGQGRNQPQHF. The CDR3 DNA follows: TGTGCCAGTAACAACGGGGGACAGGGTCGAAATCAGCCCCAGCATTTT.